Detailed here is one T cell receptor (beta chain). This sample was included in a study of blood T cell repertoires in COVID-19. Study overall: COVID-19 samples collected from the United States, Italy and Spain covered acute and convalescent phases.

In the authors' methods: Estimation of nucleated cell counts was performed using reference gene primer amplification. The repertoire was sequenced with immunoSEQ multiplex PCR; TCRdb's copy has only in-frame clones and lacks some. V and J calls and clone size are given by that table; D and trimming were obtained from the DNA. Of some 240,000 clones listed, more than 85% are singletons. Trimming shortened V by 5 bases and J by 4 bases, and 9 bases separated the two germline ends. The germline V gene encodes CDR1 SNHLY and CDR2 FYNNEI. There are 13 residues in the CDR3. The source is a man aged 55 to 69 with COVID-19, enrolled during active disease. Sequenced sample: peripheral blood. The chain has TRBV2 and TRBJ1-5; tentatively, D is TRBD1 (5 bases). CDR3 sequence: CASSYGGNQPQHF. DNA for the CDR3: TGTGCCAGCAGTTACGGGGGGAATCAGCCCCAGCATTTT.